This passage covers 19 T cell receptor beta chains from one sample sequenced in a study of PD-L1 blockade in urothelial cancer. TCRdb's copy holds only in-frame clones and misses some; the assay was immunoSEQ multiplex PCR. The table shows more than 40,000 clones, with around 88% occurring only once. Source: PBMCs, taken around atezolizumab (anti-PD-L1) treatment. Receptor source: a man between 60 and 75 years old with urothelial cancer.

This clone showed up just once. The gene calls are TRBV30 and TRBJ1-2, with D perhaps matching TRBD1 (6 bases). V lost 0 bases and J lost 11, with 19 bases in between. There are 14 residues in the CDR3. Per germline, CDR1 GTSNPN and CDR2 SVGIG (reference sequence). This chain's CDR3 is CAWSVQRTAPLYTF. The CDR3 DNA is TGTGCCTGGAGTGTACAAAGGACAGCTCCACTATACACCTTC.

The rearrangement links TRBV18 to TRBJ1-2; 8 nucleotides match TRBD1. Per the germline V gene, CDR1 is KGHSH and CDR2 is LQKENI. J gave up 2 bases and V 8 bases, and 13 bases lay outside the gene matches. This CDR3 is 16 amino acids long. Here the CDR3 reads CASRKPPGQANYGYTF. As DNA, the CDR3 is TGTGCCAGCCGTAAACCTCCGGGACAGGCGAACTATGGCTACACCTTC.

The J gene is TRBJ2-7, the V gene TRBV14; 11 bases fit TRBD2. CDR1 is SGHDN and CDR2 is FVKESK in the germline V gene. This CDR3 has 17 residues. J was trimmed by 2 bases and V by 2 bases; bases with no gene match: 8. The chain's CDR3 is CASSQNKGLAATYEQYF. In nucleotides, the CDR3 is TGTGCCAGCAGCCAAAATAAGGGACTAGCGGCCACCTACGAGCAGTACTTC.

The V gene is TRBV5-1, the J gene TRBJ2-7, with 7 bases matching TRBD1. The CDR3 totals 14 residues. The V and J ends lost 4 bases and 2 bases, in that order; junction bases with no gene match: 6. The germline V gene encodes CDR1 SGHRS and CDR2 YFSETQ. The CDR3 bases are TGCGCCAGCAGCAATCAGGGGGACACCTACGAGCAGTACTTC. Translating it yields CASSNQGDTYEQYF.

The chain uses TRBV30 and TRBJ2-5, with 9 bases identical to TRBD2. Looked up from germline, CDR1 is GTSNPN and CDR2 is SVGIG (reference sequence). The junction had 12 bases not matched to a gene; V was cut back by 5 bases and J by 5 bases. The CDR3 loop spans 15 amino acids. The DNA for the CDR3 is TGTGCCTGGGGCCTCGTAGCGGGGGTAAAGGAGACCCAGTACTTC. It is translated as CAWGLVAGVKETQYF.

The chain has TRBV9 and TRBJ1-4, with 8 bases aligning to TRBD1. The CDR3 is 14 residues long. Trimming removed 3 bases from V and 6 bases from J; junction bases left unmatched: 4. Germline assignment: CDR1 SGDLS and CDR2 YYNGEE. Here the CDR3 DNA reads TGTGCCAGCAGCGAGACAGGGGACCATGAAAAACTGTTTTTT. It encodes CASSETGDHEKLFF.

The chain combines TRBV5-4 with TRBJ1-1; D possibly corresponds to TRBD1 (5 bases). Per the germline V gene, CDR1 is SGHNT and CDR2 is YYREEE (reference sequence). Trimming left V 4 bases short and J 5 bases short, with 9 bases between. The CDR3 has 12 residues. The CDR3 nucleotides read TGTGCCAGCAGCAATCCAGGGACTGAAGCTTTCTTT. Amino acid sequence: CASSNPGTEAFF. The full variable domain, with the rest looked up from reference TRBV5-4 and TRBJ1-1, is ETGVTQSPTHLIKTRGQQVTLRCSSQSGHNTVSWYQQALGQGPQFIFQYYREEENGRGNFPPRFSGLQFPNYSSELNVNALELDDSALYLCASSNPGTEAFFGQGTRLTVV.

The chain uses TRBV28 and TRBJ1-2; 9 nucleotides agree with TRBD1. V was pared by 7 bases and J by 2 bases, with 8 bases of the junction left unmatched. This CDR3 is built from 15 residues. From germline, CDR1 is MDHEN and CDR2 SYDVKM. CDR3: CASTLRDRENYGYTF. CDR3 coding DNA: TGTGCCAGCACCCTGAGGGACAGGGAAAACTATGGCTACACCTTC.

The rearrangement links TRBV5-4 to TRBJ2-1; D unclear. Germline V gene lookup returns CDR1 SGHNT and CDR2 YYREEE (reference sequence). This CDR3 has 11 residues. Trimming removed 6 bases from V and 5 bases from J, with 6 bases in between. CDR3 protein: CASTKNNEQFF. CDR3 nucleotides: TGTGCCAGCACCAAAAACAATGAGCAGTTCTTC.

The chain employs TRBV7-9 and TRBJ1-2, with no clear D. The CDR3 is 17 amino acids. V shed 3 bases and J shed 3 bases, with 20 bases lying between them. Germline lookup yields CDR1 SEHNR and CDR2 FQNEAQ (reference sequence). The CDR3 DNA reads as TGTGCCAGCAGCTTTCTTACCCTCCGGGTTCCGGACTATGGCTACACCTTC. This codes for CASSFLTLRVPDYGYTF.

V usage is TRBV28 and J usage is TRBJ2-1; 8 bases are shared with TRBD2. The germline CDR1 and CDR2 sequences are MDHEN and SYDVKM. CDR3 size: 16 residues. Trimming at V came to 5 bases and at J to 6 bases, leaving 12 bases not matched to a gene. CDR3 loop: CASSPWGREDLNEQFF. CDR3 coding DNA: TGTGCCAGCAGTCCTTGGGGGCGGGAGGACCTCAATGAGCAGTTCTTC.

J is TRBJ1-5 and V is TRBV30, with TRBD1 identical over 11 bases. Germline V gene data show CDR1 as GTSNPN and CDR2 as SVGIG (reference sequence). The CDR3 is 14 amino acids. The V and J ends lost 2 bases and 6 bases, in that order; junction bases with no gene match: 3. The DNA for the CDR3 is TGTGCCTGGAGTAGGACAGGGGGCTTTCAGCCCCAGCATTTT. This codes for CAWSRTGGFQPQHF.

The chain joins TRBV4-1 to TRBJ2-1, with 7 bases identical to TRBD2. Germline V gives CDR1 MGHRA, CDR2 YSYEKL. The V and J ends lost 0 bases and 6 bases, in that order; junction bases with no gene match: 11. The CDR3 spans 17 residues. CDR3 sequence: CASSQETVAGVLNEQFF. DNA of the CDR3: TGCGCCAGCAGCCAAGAGACTGTGGCGGGGGTCCTCAATGAGCAGTTCTTC.

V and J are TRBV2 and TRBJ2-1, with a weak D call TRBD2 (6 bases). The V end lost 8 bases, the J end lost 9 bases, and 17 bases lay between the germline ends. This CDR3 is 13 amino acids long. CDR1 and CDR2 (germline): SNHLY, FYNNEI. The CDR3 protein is CASAGTPSGEQFF. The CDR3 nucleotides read TGTGCCAGCGCCGGGACTCCCTCGGGTGAGCAGTTCTTC. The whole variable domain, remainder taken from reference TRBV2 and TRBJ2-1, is EPEVTQTPSHQVTQMGQEVILRCVPISNHLYFYWYRQILGQKVEFLVSFYNNEISEKSEIFDDQFSVERPDGSNFTLKIRSTKLEDSAMYFCASAGTPSGEQFFGPGTRLTVL.

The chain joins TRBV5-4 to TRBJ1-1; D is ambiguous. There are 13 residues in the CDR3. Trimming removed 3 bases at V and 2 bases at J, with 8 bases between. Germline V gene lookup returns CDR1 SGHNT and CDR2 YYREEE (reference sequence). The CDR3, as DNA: TGTGCCAGCAGCTCCCTTTATAACACTGAAGCTTTCTTT. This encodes CASSSLYNTEAFF.

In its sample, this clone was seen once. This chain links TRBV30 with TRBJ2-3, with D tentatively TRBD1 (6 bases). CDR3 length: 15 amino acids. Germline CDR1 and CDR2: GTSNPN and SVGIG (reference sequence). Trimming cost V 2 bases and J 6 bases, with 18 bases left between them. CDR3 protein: CAWSWGLIQRDTQYF. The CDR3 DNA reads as TGTGCCTGGAGTTGGGGGCTCATTCAAAGGGATACGCAGTATTTT.

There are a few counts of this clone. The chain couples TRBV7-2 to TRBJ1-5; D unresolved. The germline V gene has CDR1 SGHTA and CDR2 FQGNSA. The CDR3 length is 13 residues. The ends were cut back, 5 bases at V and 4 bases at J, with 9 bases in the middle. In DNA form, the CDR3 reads TGTGCCAGCAGCCCGCGAACTAATCAGCCCCAGCATTTT. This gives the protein CASSPRTNQPQHF. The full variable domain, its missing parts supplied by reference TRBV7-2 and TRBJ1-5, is GAGVSQSPSNKVTEKGKDVELRCDPISGHTALYWYRQSLGQGLEFLIYFQGNSAPDKSGLPSDRFSAERTGGSVSTLTIQRTQQEDSAVYLCASSPRTNQPQHFGDGTRLSIL.

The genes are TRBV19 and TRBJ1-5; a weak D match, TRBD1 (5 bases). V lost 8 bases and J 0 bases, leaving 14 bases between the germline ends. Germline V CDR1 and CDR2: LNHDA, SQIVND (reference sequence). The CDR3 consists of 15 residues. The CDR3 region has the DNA TGTGCCAGTCTCCGGGACTTCAATAGCAATCAGCCCCAGCATTTT. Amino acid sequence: CASLRDFNSNQPQHF.

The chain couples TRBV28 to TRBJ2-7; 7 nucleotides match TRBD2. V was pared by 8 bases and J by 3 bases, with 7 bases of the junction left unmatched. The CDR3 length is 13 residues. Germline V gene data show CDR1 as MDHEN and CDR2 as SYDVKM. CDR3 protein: CASGMGGVYEQYF. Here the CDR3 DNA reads TGTGCCAGCGGCATGGGGGGGGTCTACGAGCAGTACTTC. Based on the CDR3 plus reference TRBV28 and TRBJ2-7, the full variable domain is DVKVTQSSRYLVKRTGEKVFLECVQDMDHENMFWYRQDPGLGLRLIYFSYDVKMKEKGDIPEGYSVSREKKERFSLILESASTNQTSMYLCASGMGGVYEQYFGPGTRLTVT.